Sequencing of this TCR beta chain was carried out in a study of CD8 T cells in ankylosing spondylitis (dated 2017 in TCRdb). Context from the whole study: The study set out to find disease-linked TCR variants by profiling T cell receptor beta repertoires in ankylosing spondylitis patients and healthy donors. The full study cohort comprised approximately 23 ankylosing spondylitis patients and over a hundred healthy donors. Peripheral blood samples were taken, and synovial fluid was additionally collected from ankylosing spondylitis patients.

The instrument given in TCRdb is Illumina HiSeq 2500. Quantitative 5'-RACE with molecular barcodes was used to prepare TCR beta libraries. From the authors' description of their analysis: A new computational method, built on a probabilistic model of VDJ rearrangement, was used to identify disease-linked TCR variants. Using fastp trimming at Q25 and MiXCR clonotype assembly, TCRdb reanalyzed the public sequencing data and kept in-frame beta chains. Identical CDR3 proteins give one entry, which carries the most common genes and DNA. The V and J calls and clone size are TCRdb's, not the authors'. The sample data list some 700,000 distinct CDR3 sequences, and over 15% of these were observed just once. The top ten clonotypes cover under 20% of the sample. The CDR3 measures 18 amino acids from cysteine to phenylalanine. The DNA shown is the 54-base CDR3, in frame from base 1. Trimming removed 1 base from V and 0 bases from J, leaving 16 bases between the germline ends. According to the germline V gene (reference sequence), CDR1 reads LGHDT and CDR2 reads YNNKEL.

Results the study describes overall, beyond this receptor: Blood from ankylosing spondylitis patients appeared to be characterized by a TCR beta motif made up of several highly homologous amino acid variants. Some motif variants had previously been reported in the synovial fluid and blood of reactive arthritis patients, which suggests shared mechanisms of disease initiation. According to the report, matched synovial fluid samples from ankylosing spondylitis patients were significantly enriched for the disease-linked clones. A CD8+ phenotype was shown by the disease-linked clones, which were found at relatively low frequencies in peripheral blood.

Remarks on this clonotype: Its cognate antigen has yet to be identified. Base-call qualities are not available, and no considerably larger clone is one nucleotide away.

The rearranged chain carries TRBV3-1 and TRBJ2-4, and possibly TRBD1, on 5 matching bases. Sequenced material: blood, either unsorted or a sorted T cell fraction (not recorded which). The origin of this receptor is a male donor with ankylosing spondylitis. The sequenced DNA: TGTGCCAGCAGCCAAGGGACAACCCGTAATCTAGCCAAAAACATTCAGTACTTC. This encodes CASSQGTTRNLAKNIQYF.